One and the same sample provided the 12 T cell receptor beta chains below, sequenced in a study of blood T cells in healthy people across ages. A second PCR, run for about 7 to 11 cycles, used a sample-barcoded 5' primer plus a J-beta primer mix. TCRdb re-derived calls from the 5' RACE reads in MiXCR, one entry per CDR3 protein. The data contain 550,000 to 650,000 distinct CDR3 sequences, roughly a quarter of them singletons. In addition, the sample was reused for a study of T cells of mothers and their children.

The sequenced sample was blood. All receptors derive from a boy between 2 and 10 years old in good health.

V gene TRBV5-1 combines with J gene TRBJ2-7; 7 bases are shared with TRBD1. Trimming took 4 bases from V and 3 from J; bases not matched to a gene: 4. The germline V gene encodes CDR1 SGHRS and CDR2 YFSETQ. CDR3 length: 13 residues. CDR3 DNA: TGCGCCAGCAGCGGATGGGACAGCTACGAGCAGTACTTC. Protein sequence: CASSGWDSYEQYF.

A few counts support this clonotype. The chain links TRBV30 to TRBJ2-7; D is possibly TRBD1 or TRBD2 (5 bases each). CDR1 and CDR2 (germline): GTSNPN, SVGIG (reference sequence). The CDR3 sequence is 12 residues long. V shed 3 bases and J shed 6 bases, with 12 bases lying between them. CDR3 region: CAWRARGFEQYF. The CDR3 coding sequence is TGTGCCTGGAGGGCGAGGGGCTTCGAGCAGTACTTC.

The V and J genes are TRBV20-1 and TRBJ2-3; 8 nucleotides match TRBD1. CDR1 is DFQATT, CDR2 SNEGSKA, per germline (reference sequence). The ends lost 5 bases at V and 3 bases at J; junction bases unmatched: 4. This CDR3 is built from 13 residues. DNA of the CDR3: TGCAGTGCTCGGACAGGGATAACAGATACGCAGTATTTT. Its translation: CSARTGITDTQYF.

The chain is built from TRBV7-9 and TRBJ2-3; a weak D match, TRBD1 (5 bases). The CDR3 is 13 amino acids. V was cut by 6 bases and J by 4 bases, with 11 bases left in between. Germline CDR1 SEHNR, CDR2 FQNEAQ (reference sequence). The CDR3 sequence is CASSTQGADTQYF. The DNA for the CDR3 is TGTGCCAGCAGTACCCAGGGCGCAGATACGCAGTATTTT.

This clonotype was seen ten or more times. The chain links TRBV12-3 or TRBV12-4 to TRBJ2-5; TRBD2 is a possible D gene (5 bases). This CDR3 comprises 13 residues. The V and J ends lost 8 bases and 3 bases respectively, with 13 bases between them. CDR3 protein: CASGRTGEETQYF. Here the CDR3 DNA reads TGTGCCAGCGGCCGGACTGGGGAAGAGACCCAGTACTTC.

This sequence joins TRBV5-5 and TRBJ2-5; a possible D gene is TRBD1 (5 bases). Looked up from germline, CDR1 is SGHKS and CDR2 is YYEKEE (reference sequence). The CDR3 spans 13 residues. V lost 4 bases to trimming and J lost 5 bases, with 12 bases between them. The CDR3 sequence: CASSRRTLETQYF. DNA of the CDR3: TGTGCCAGCAGCCGCCGGACATTGGAGACCCAGTACTTC. The variable domain in full, completed from reference TRBV5-5 and TRBJ2-5, reads DAGVTQSPTHLIKTRGQQVTLRCSPISGHKSVSWYQQVLGQGPQFIFQYYEKEERGRGNFPDRFSARQFPNYSSELNVNALLLGDSALYLCASSRRTLETQYFGPGTRLLVL.

This clonotype was detected only a few times. The chain combines TRBV12-5 with TRBJ2-4, with 12 bases fitting TRBD2. Looked up from germline, CDR1 is LGHNT and CDR2 is FRNRAP. After removal of 0 bases from V and 4 bases from J, the junction contained 1 base not matched to a gene. This CDR3 has 16 amino acids. The CDR3 DNA follows: TGTGCTAGTGGTTTGGTTGGGACTAGCGGGAAAAACATTCAGTACTTC. This codes for CASGLVGTSGKNIQYF.

This clonotype was found a few times. The CDR3 loop reads CSARVPGNNQPQHF. The CDR3 region has the DNA TGCAGTGCTAGAGTCCCGGGGAACAATCAGCCCCAGCATTTT. The rearrangement joins TRBV20-1 to TRBJ1-5; D uncertain. CDR1 is DFQATT, CDR2 SNEGSKA, per germline (reference sequence). The CDR3 has 14 residues. Trimming left V 1 base short and J 3 bases short, with 10 bases between.

The J gene is TRBJ2-7, the V gene TRBV12-3 or TRBV12-4, with TRBD2 identical over 10 bases. The CDR3 has 18 residues. Trimming took 4 bases from V and 2 from J; bases not matched to a gene: 14. The CDR3 protein is CASSSGWLAGVNPYEQYF. Here the CDR3 DNA reads TGTGCCAGCAGTTCCGGCTGGCTAGCGGGAGTTAACCCCTACGAGCAGTACTTC.

This clonotype has more than one count but fewer than ten. This rearrangement joins TRBV19 to TRBJ2-3; D gene ambiguous. The CDR3 runs 14 residues. CDR1 and CDR2 (germline): LNHDA, SQIVND (reference sequence). V lost 3 bases, J lost 4 bases, and 11 bases lay in between. The DNA for the CDR3 is TGTGCCAGTAGTATTGAAATTGGGTCAGATACGCAGTATTTT. It yields the protein CASSIEIGSDTQYF.

The rearrangement uses TRBV3-1 and TRBJ2-2, with D tentatively TRBD2 (5 bases). CDR1 and CDR2 from the germline V gene are LGHDT and YNNKEL (reference sequence). CDR3 length equals 16 residues. Trimming cost V 3 bases and J 1 base, with 12 bases left between them. The CDR3 here is CASSQVGRGNTGELFF. DNA for the CDR3: TGTGCCAGCAGCCAGGTCGGACGGGGGAACACCGGGGAGCTGTTTTTT.

This clonotype was seen more than once but under ten times. The chain links TRBV6-6 to TRBJ2-3; D is unresolved. The germline V gene encodes CDR1 MNHNY and CDR2 SVGAGI (reference sequence). This CDR3 has 14 amino acids. V shed 0 bases and J shed 3 bases, with 7 bases lying between them. This CDR3 is CASSYSVVTDTQYF. DNA of the CDR3: TGTGCCAGCAGTTACTCGGTGGTGACAGATACGCAGTATTTT.